This T cell receptor (beta chain) came from a study of siplizumab effects on memory and regulatory T cells. Findings and limits, study-wide: In unstimulated cells, naive T cells appeared more diverse than memory T cells and seemed major alloresponse contributors.

Clones were read by immunoSEQ multiplex PCR, and TCRdb kept only the in-frame ones, dropping some. The sample holds about 56,000 clones, about 98% seen once. Germline V gives CDR1 SGHDN, CDR2 FVKESK. V was pared by 1 base and J by 7 bases, with 7 bases between. This CDR3 region has 12 residues. As concerns this clone: Its specificity is unknown.

The source of this sequence is a human donor in good health. The chain is built from TRBV14 and TRBJ1-1; D ambiguous. The sequencing input was naive CD8+ T cells sorted from blood. CDR3 in DNA: TGTGCCAGCAGCCAAGTGGGGTTTGAAGCTTTCTTT. Translated, it gives CASSQVGFEAFF.